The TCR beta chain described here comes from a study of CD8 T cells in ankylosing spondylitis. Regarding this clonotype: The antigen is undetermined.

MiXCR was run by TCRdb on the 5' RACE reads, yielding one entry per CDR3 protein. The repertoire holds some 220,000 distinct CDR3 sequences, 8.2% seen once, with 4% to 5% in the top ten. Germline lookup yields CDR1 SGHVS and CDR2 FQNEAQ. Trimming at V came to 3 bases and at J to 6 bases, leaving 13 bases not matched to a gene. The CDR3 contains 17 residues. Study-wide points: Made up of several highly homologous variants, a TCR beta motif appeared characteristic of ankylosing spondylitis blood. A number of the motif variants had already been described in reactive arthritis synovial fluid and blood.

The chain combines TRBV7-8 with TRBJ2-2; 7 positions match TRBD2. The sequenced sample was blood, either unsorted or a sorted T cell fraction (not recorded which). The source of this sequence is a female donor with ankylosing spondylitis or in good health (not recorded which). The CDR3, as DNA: TGTGCCAGCAGCTTCGTGGCCAGCGGGACGGTATCCGGGGAGCTGTTTTTT. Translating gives CASSFVASGTVSGELFF.